Below, 20 T cell receptor beta chains from the same sample are listed, as sequenced in a study of blood T cells in healthy people across ages. A J-beta primer mix and a sample-barcoded 5' primer were used in a second PCR of roughly 6 to 11 cycles. TCRdb redid the calling of the 5' RACE reads with MiXCR, one entry per CDR3 protein. Here the sample spans some 760,000 distinct CDR3 sequences, approximately 25% being singletons. This sample was also put to use in a study of T cells of mothers and their children.

Sequencing was done on a sample of blood. These receptors came from a boy younger than 18 in good health.

This chain links TRBV29-1 with TRBJ2-7, with D maybe TRBD1 (5 bases). Germline V gives CDR1 SQVTM, CDR2 ANQGSEA. The V and J ends lost 1 base and 3 bases respectively, with 10 bases between them. This CDR3 is built from 13 residues. CDR3 DNA sequence: TGCAGCGTTGAAGGAAGGGGAAACTACGAGCAGTACTTC. Its protein is CSVEGRGNYEQYF.

For this clonotype: Mismatch with germline at one junction end may stem from a read error. This rearrangement joins TRBV27 to TRBJ1-2; 7 bases are shared with TRBD1. This CDR3 is built from 16 residues. The V gene's germline CDR1 is MNHEY and CDR2 SMNVEV (reference sequence). The CDR3 DNA reads as TGTGCCAGCGGTTTATCGGGAGGGGGCTTTAACTATGGCTACACCTTC. Translated, it gives CASGLSGGGFNYGYTF.

The rearrangement uses TRBV20-1 and TRBJ1-1; 7 bases align to TRBD1. The V and J ends lost 7 bases and 2 bases, in that order; junction bases with no gene match: 7. CDR1 DFQATT and CDR2 SNEGSKA come from the germline V gene (reference sequence). This CDR3 has 13 amino acids. The CDR3 DNA is TGCAGTGTAACCGGACAGGCTAACACTGAAGCTTTCTTT. This sequence encodes CSVTGQANTEAFF.

This clonotype was counted a few times. V and J are TRBV7-3 and TRBJ2-6; D remains ambiguous. V lost 5 bases, J lost 0 bases, and 2 bases lay in between. The CDR3 runs to 13 residues. CDR1 SGHTA and CDR2 FQGTGA come from the germline V gene. The CDR3 nucleotides read TGTGCCAGCAGCCGCTCTGGGGCCAACGTCCTGACTTTC. Translating gives CASSRSGANVLTF.

This clonotype has just a few counts. CDR3 bases: TGTGCCAGCAGTAGGGGTTGGGGCTCTGGAAACACCATATATTTT. Protein sequence: CASSRGWGSGNTIYF. The chain recombines TRBV6-5 with TRBJ1-3, with TRBD1 as a possible D gene (5 bases). Germline V gene sequence: CDR1 MNHEY, CDR2 SVGAGI. The ends were cut back, 5 bases at V and 0 bases at J, with 11 bases in the middle. The CDR3 spans 15 residues.

This clonotype was seen only a few times. A junction end diverges from the germline sequence, so it may reflect a read error. V and J are TRBV28 and TRBJ1-2, with no clear D. The length of the CDR3 is 14 residues. Germline CDR1 MDHEN, CDR2 SYDVKM. The CDR3 DNA is TGTGCCAGCACTTTAGACCCAGAGCGGCGTGGCTACACCTTC. Translating gives CASTLDPERRGYTF.

The genes are TRBV20-1 and TRBJ1-1, with unresolved D. The CDR3 sequence is 11 residues long. Trimming cost V 8 bases and J 7 bases, with 14 bases left between them. The germline V gene encodes CDR1 DFQATT and CDR2 SNEGSKA (reference sequence). The CDR3 spells CSYPSGVEAFF. The CDR3 coding sequence is TGCAGTTATCCCTCGGGCGTTGAAGCTTTCTTT.

This clonotype was seen a handful of times. The rearrangement uses TRBV27 and TRBJ2-7; 9 positions agree with TRBD1. With V trimmed by 8 bases and J by 4 bases, 3 bases remained unmatched. CDR1 MNHEY and CDR2 SMNVEV come from the germline V gene (reference sequence). The CDR3 is made up of 12 amino acids. The CDR3 coding sequence is TGTGCCAGCGGGGACAGGGAATACGAGCAGTACTTC. This translates into CASGDREYEQYF.

This clonotype was counted only a few times. The chain recombines TRBV6-5 with TRBJ2-3; unclear D gene. The CDR3 is 14 amino acids. The germline V and J ends were trimmed by 2 bases and 3 bases, with 9 bases remaining between them. Germline assignment: CDR1 MNHEY and CDR2 SVGAGI. Here the CDR3 reads CASSYGQKTDTQYF. The CDR3 nucleotides read TGTGCCAGCAGTTACGGGCAGAAGACAGATACGCAGTATTTT.

This clonotype came up a few times. J is TRBJ2-5 and V is TRBV7-8; D may be TRBD2 (5 bases). CDR3 size: 15 residues. Germline values: CDR1 SGHVS, CDR2 FQNEAQ. V lost 4 bases and J 4 bases, leaving 16 bases between the germline ends. CDR3 protein: CASSSSSVLGETQYF. The CDR3 bases are TGTGCCAGCAGCTCTAGTAGCGTCTTGGGAGAGACCCAGTACTTC.

This clonotype was picked up a small number of times. The CDR3 DNA reads as TGCAGTGCGATCACGGGCCAGCGGCCTTACGATGAGCAGTTCTTC. It codes for CSAITGQRPYDEQFF. The chain combines TRBV20-1 with TRBJ2-1, with D tentatively TRBD2 (5 bases). The CDR3 covers 15 residues. CDR1 and CDR2 (germline): DFQATT, SNEGSKA (reference sequence). V lost 6 bases, J lost 8 bases, and 23 bases lay in between.

The chain joins TRBV7-9 to TRBJ1-2, with D perhaps TRBD1 (5 bases). Germline assignment: CDR1 SEHNR and CDR2 FQNEAQ (reference sequence). The V end lost 5 bases, the J end lost 0 bases, and 10 bases lay between the germline ends. CDR3 length: 14 residues. The CDR3 DNA follows: TGTGCCAGCAGCCCGGGACCGTCTAACTATGGCTACACCTTC. As protein: CASSPGPSNYGYTF.

The J gene is TRBJ1-6, the V gene TRBV24-1; no firm D call. Trimming removed 8 bases at V and 7 bases at J, with 11 bases between. The V gene's germline CDR1 is KGHDR and CDR2 SFDVKD. This CDR3 has 13 residues. This CDR3 is CATNGLGNSPLHF. The CDR3, as DNA: TGTGCCACCAACGGCCTGGGGAATTCACCCCTCCACTTT.

This clonotype showed up just a few times. CDR3 sequence (DNA): TGCGCCAGCAGCCAAGGGCCGGGGAGCTATGGCTACACCTTC. This gives the protein CASSQGPGSYGYTF. The V call is TRBV4-1, the J call TRBJ1-2; no definite D call. Germline CDR1 is MGHRA and CDR2 is YSYEKL. V gave up 1 base and J gave up 4 bases, with 10 bases separating them. The CDR3 consists of 14 residues.

The chain is built from TRBV5-1 and TRBJ2-5; 9 bases agree with TRBD1. The J call is doubtful: the DNA matches TRBJ2-7 better. This CDR3 has 18 amino acids. The germline CDR1 and CDR2 sequences are SGHRS and YFSETQ. The CDR3 loop reads CASSLMGQGIAGSYEQYF. As DNA, the CDR3 is TGCGCCAGCAGCTTGATGGGACAGGGAATCGCGGGCTCCTACGAGCAGTACTTC.

The rearrangement uses TRBV2 and TRBJ2-7, with 13 bases identical to TRBD2. The germline V gene encodes CDR1 SNHLY and CDR2 FYNNEI. CDR3 length: 14 residues. Trimming took 1 base from V and 6 from J; bases not matched to a gene: 0. The CDR3 bases are TGTGCCAGCAGTGAAGGACTAGCGGGGGGCGAGCAGTACTTC. Its protein is CASSEGLAGGEQYF.

The sample holds a few counts of this clonotype. CDR3 in DNA: TGCGCCAGCAGCCAGTACAACGGACAGGGACAAGAGACCCAGTACTTC. The encoded protein is CASSQYNGQGQETQYF. The chain links TRBV4-3 to TRBJ2-5; 8 bases fit TRBD1. The CDR3 is 16 amino acids. With V trimmed by 3 bases and J by 2 bases, 8 bases remained unmatched. Germline loops: CDR1 LGHNA, CDR2 YSLEER.

This clonotype was observed a few times. V gene TRBV5-1 combines with J gene TRBJ2-5; 7 bases agree with TRBD2. This CDR3 has 15 amino acids. Germline loops: CDR1 SGHRS, CDR2 YFSETQ. V lost 2 bases, J lost 4 bases, and 8 bases stayed unmatched. CDR3 protein: CASSFRLAKGETQYF. CDR3 nucleotides: TGCGCCAGCAGCTTCCGACTAGCAAAAGGAGAGACCCAGTACTTC.

In its sample, this clonotype was seen a few times. The chain employs TRBV6-5 and TRBJ2-1, with D possibly being TRBD1 (5 bases). With 6 bases removed from V and 5 bases from J, the gap between germline ends came to 14 bases. Germline V gives CDR1 MNHEY, CDR2 SVGAGI. This CDR3 spans 14 amino acids. CDR3 amino acids: CASSLRQPHNEQFF. CDR3 bases: TGTGCCAGCAGCCTTCGACAGCCCCACAATGAGCAGTTCTTC.

The J gene is TRBJ2-7, the V gene TRBV7-9, with D perhaps TRBD1 (6 bases). Trimming stripped 0 bases from V and 6 bases from J, with 12 bases between. The CDR3 length is 14 residues. Germline CDR1 SEHNR, CDR2 FQNEAQ (reference sequence). CDR3 sequence reads: CASSLAGTYGEQYF. The CDR3 DNA reads TGTGCCAGCAGCTTAGCCGGGACATATGGCGAGCAGTACTTC.